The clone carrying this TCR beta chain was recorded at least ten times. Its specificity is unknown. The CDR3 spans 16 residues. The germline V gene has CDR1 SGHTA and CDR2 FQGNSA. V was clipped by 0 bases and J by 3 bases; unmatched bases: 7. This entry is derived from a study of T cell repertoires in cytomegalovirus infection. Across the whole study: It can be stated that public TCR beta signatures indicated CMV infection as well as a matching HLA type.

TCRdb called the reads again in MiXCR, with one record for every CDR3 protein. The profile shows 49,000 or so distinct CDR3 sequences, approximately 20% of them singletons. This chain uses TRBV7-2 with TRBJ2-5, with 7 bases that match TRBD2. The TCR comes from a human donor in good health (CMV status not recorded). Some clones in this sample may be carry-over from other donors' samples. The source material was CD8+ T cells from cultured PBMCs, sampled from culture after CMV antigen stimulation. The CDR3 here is CASSLAGGMLEETQYF. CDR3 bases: TGTGCCAGCAGCTTAGCGGGAGGGATGTTGGAAGAGACCCAGTACTTC.